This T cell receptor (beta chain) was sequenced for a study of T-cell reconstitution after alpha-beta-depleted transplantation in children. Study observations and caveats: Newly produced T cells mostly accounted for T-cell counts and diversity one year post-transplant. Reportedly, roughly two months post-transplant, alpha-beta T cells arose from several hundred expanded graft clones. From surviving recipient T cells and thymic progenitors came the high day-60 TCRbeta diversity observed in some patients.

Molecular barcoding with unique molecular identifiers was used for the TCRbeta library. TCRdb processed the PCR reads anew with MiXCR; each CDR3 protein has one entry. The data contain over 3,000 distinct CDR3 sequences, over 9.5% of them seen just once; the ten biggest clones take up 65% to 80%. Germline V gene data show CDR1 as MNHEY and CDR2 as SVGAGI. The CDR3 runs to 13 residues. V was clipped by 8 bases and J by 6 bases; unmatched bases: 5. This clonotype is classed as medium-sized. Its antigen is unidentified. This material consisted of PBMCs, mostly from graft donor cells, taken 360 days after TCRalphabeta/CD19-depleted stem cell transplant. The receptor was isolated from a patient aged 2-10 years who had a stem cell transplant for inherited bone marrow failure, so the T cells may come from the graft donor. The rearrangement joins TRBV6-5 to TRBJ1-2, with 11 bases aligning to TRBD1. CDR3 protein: CASSWTGGHGYTF. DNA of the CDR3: TGTGCCAGCTCCTGGACAGGGGGCCATGGCTACACCTTC.